Following are 22 T cell receptor beta chains from one sample sequenced in a study of T cell changes during pregnancy in multiple sclerosis. Sequenced by immunoSEQ multiplex PCR; TCRdb stores in-frame clones only, minus some. This sample has about 92,000 clones, with roughly 90% found just once. The sequencing used peripheral blood, collected in the first trimester of pregnancy. The source of these receptors is a female donor with multiple sclerosis, enrolled in a pregnancy study.

This clone was counted between two and nine times. The chain combines TRBV28 with TRBJ2-7; possibly TRBD2 for D (5 bases). Germline V gene data show CDR1 as MDHEN and CDR2 as SYDVKM. The V gene lost 3 bases and the J gene lost 5 bases, with 11 bases spanning the gap. This CDR3 has 13 amino acids. The CDR3 region has the DNA TGTGCCAGCAGTTTTCTGGGAGCCGACGAGCAGTACTTC. It translates to CASSFLGADEQYF.

DNA of the CDR3: TGTGCCAGCAGTGCTACGTGGCTAGCGGGAGATCCAGATACGCAGTATTTT. Encoded protein: CASSATWLAGDPDTQYF. V usage is TRBV27 and J usage is TRBJ2-3; 10 bases agree with TRBD2. The CDR3 length is 17 residues. J was trimmed by 4 bases and V by 5 bases; bases with no gene match: 12. Germline loops: CDR1 MNHEY, CDR2 SMNVEV (reference sequence).

V and J are TRBV5-4 and TRBJ2-1, with 7 bases matching TRBD2. V was pared by 4 bases and J by 0 bases, with 7 bases of the junction left unmatched. The CDR3 covers 16 residues. Germline values: CDR1 SGHNT, CDR2 YYREEE (reference sequence). This CDR3 reads CASSPTSGDSYNEQFF. CDR3 DNA sequence: TGTGCCAGCAGCCCCACGAGCGGGGACTCCTACAATGAGCAGTTCTTC.

The chain has TRBV6-1 and TRBJ2-1, with D unclear. There are 15 residues in the CDR3. Trimming removed 2 bases at V and 12 bases at J, with 20 bases between. The germline gives CDR1 MNHNS, CDR2 SASEGT. The CDR3 sequence is CASSESGSFRLLQFF. CDR3 in DNA: TGTGCCAGCAGTGAATCTGGCAGTTTTCGTTTATTGCAGTTCTTC.

The chain recombines TRBV4-2 with TRBJ2-7, with TRBD2 as a possible D gene (5 bases). This CDR3 spans 14 amino acids. V lost 0 bases, J lost 4 bases, and 10 bases lay in between. Germline V lookup: CDR1 LGHNA, CDR2 YNFKEQ. The CDR3 DNA is TGTGCCAGCAGCCAAGAACTGGGAGCTTACGAGCAGTACTTC. Translation gives CASSQELGAYEQYF.

This clone was found once. The gene calls are TRBV9 and TRBJ2-1, with 10 positions matching TRBD2. Germline CDR1 and CDR2: SGDLS and YYNGEE. The CDR3 spans 15 residues. V lost 0 bases and J lost 10; bases outside the gene matches: 7. CDR3 protein: CASSVGASGSREQFF. For the CDR3, the DNA is TGTGCCAGCAGCGTAGGGGCTAGCGGGAGCCGGGAGCAGTTCTTC. Complete variable domain (other parts from reference TRBV9 and TRBJ2-1): DSGVTQTPKHLITATGQRVTLRCSPRSGDLSVYWYQQSLDQGLQFLIQYYNGEERAKGNILERFSAQQFPDLHSELNLSSLELGDSALYFCASSVGASGSREQFFGPGTRLTVL.

A few counts support this clone. This chain uses TRBV28 with TRBJ2-7; D possibly corresponds to TRBD2 (7 bases). Germline V gene sequence: CDR1 MDHEN, CDR2 SYDVKM. Trimming stripped 7 bases from V and 2 bases from J, with 15 bases between. This CDR3 has 14 amino acids. CDR3 bases: TGTGCCAGCACGGGGGCTAGCGGCCCCTACGAGCAGTACTTC. Its protein is CASTGASGPYEQYF.

The chain employs TRBV30 and TRBJ2-1; TRBD2 agrees at 12 bases. J lost 7 bases, V lost 0 bases, and 10 bases had no gene match. Germline CDR1 is GTSNPN and CDR2 is SVGIG (reference sequence). The CDR3 consists of 17 residues. CDR3 amino acids: CAWSVRPSGRAWNEQFF. The DNA for the CDR3 is TGTGCCTGGAGTGTAAGGCCTAGCGGGAGGGCGTGGAATGAGCAGTTCTTC.

The chain recombines TRBV30 with TRBJ2-3, with D possibly TRBD2 on 6 matching bases. The CDR3 covers 15 residues. The V end was cut by 3 bases, the J end by 1 base, with 14 bases between. Germline V gene data show CDR1 as GTSNPN and CDR2 as SVGIG (reference sequence). In DNA, the CDR3 is TGTGCCTGGAGCGCCGGGCGGGGCGGCACAGATACGCAGTATTTT. Its protein is CAWSAGRGGTDTQYF.

V gene TRBV2 combines with J gene TRBJ2-2; 8 bases fit TRBD2. CDR1 and CDR2 from the germline V gene are SNHLY and FYNNEI. The CDR3 length is 17 residues. V trimming: 1 base; J trimming: 1 base; junction bases outside the gene matches: 5. CDR3 sequence reads: CASSEVGTRRNTGELFF. CDR3 coding DNA: TGTGCCAGCAGTGAAGTGGGGACTAGGAGGAACACCGGGGAGCTGTTTTTT.

The chain joins TRBV19 to TRBJ1-1, with TRBD1 as a possible D gene (5 bases). V dropped 7 bases and J dropped 5 bases, with 14 bases sitting between them. This CDR3 region has 13 residues. Per the germline V gene, CDR1 is LNHDA and CDR2 is SQIVND (reference sequence). The CDR3 sequence: CASNQGQGTEAFF. CDR3 DNA sequence: TGTGCCAGTAATCAGGGTCAGGGTACTGAAGCTTTCTTT.

The chain uses TRBV4-3 and TRBJ2-3; 8 bases are shared with TRBD1. CDR1 is LGHNA, CDR2 YSLEER, per germline. J lost 7 bases, V lost 1 base, and 13 bases had no gene match. This CDR3 has 17 amino acids. This CDR3 is CASSQGRRGQGANTQYF. DNA for the CDR3: TGCGCCAGCAGCCAAGGAAGGCGAGGGCAGGGGGCCAATACGCAGTATTTT.

V gene TRBV5-6 combines with J gene TRBJ2-6; D possibly corresponds to TRBD1 (6 bases). The CDR3 length is 16 residues. CDR1 and CDR2 from the germline V gene are SGHDT and YYEEEE. V was clipped by 0 bases and J by 1 base, with 8 bases between them. CDR3 region: CASSLAGVSGANVLTF. CDR3 bases: TGTGCCAGCAGCTTGGCAGGGGTATCTGGGGCCAACGTCCTGACTTTC.

The J gene is TRBJ1-2, the V gene TRBV28; the D is unclear. Trimming took off 8 bases at V and 6 bases at J, with 16 bases between the two ends. This CDR3 is built from 13 residues. CDR1 is MDHEN, CDR2 SYDVKM, per germline. CDR3 amino acids: CASSEGLTHGYTF. CDR3 DNA sequence: TGTGCCAGCTCAGAGGGATTAACGCATGGCTACACCTTC.

The chain couples TRBV4-3 to TRBJ2-3, with D unclear. V was pared by 0 bases and J by 6 bases, with 10 bases between. Germline CDR1 LGHNA, CDR2 YSLEER. The CDR3 runs 14 residues. In DNA, the CDR3 is TGCGCCAGCAGCCAAGATAGAAACTCGGATACGCAGTATTTT. It specifies CASSQDRNSDTQYF.

V is TRBV4-1 and J is TRBJ2-5; TRBD2 matches at 8 bases. The CDR3 is 13 residues long. CDR1 and CDR2 (germline): MGHRA, YSYEKL. The V and J ends lost 4 bases and 5 bases, in that order; junction bases with no gene match: 3. CDR3 coding DNA: TGCGCCAGCAGCCTGCTAGCGGGTGAGACCCAGTACTTC. This sequence encodes CASSLLAGETQYF.

The chain has TRBV14 and TRBJ2-3, with unresolved D. In germline, CDR1 is SGHDN, CDR2 FVKESK. Trimming cost V 4 bases and J 4 bases, with 12 bases left between them. The CDR3 totals 14 residues. This CDR3 is CASSPRLNADTQYF. The CDR3 DNA reads as TGTGCCAGCAGCCCAAGACTTAACGCAGATACGCAGTATTTT.

The CDR3 protein is CASSQSRLGDEQYF. The CDR3 nucleotides are TGTGCCAGCAGCCAATCCCGACTAGGCGACGAGCAGTACTTC. The chain uses TRBV4-2 and TRBJ2-7; a weak D match, TRBD2 (6 bases). The germline V gene encodes CDR1 LGHNA and CDR2 YNFKEQ. CDR3 size: 14 residues. The ends were cut back, 2 bases at V and 5 bases at J, with 13 bases in the middle.

V gene TRBV19 combines with J gene TRBJ2-1; possible D gene TRBD2, 5 bases. CDR1 LNHDA and CDR2 SQIVND come from the germline V gene (reference sequence). The V end lost 7 bases, the J end lost 6 bases, and 19 bases lay between the germline ends. The CDR3 is made up of 15 amino acids. CDR3 protein: CASTQAGERRNEQFF. The DNA for the CDR3 is TGTGCCAGTACCCAGGCGGGTGAACGGCGCAATGAGCAGTTCTTC.

The V call is TRBV19, the J call TRBJ2-3, with D possibly being TRBD1 (6 bases). Deletions cut 5 bases from V and 6 bases from J, with 18 bases between. This CDR3 is 15 amino acids long. Germline values: CDR1 LNHDA, CDR2 SQIVND (reference sequence). In DNA form, the CDR3 reads TGTGCCAGTAGTTTACCAGGGGCCCCCACCGATACGCAGTATTTT. Residues: CASSLPGAPTDTQYF.

The chain has TRBV27 and TRBJ2-2; possible D gene TRBD2, 6 bases. The V end was cut by 4 bases, the J end by 4 bases, with 10 bases between. The germline gives CDR1 MNHEY, CDR2 SMNVEV (reference sequence). The CDR3 runs 14 residues. The DNA of the CDR3 is TGTGCCAGCAGTTGGAGGGGAGTCACCGGGGAGCTGTTTTTT. Translating gives CASSWRGVTGELFF.

The genes are TRBV5-1 and TRBJ2-1; 12 bases map to TRBD2. Germline trimming cut 4 bases from V and 9 bases from J; bases unmatched to any gene: 11. The CDR3 loop spans 16 amino acids. Per the germline V gene, CDR1 is SGHRS and CDR2 is YFSETQ. The CDR3 here is CASSPGLAGGGTEQFF. The CDR3 nucleotides are TGCGCCAGCAGCCCCGGCCTAGCGGGAGGGGGAACTGAGCAGTTCTTC.